This TCR beta chain derives from a study of type 1 regulatory T cells. In germline, CDR1 is MNHEY, CDR2 SMNVEV (reference sequence). V was pared by 6 bases and J by 6 bases, with 14 bases between. The length of the CDR3 is 13 residues. Remarks on this clonotype: The antigen remains undetermined.

TCRdb itself ran the reads through MiXCR, one entry per CDR3 protein. In the table there are 20,000 to 25,000 distinct CDR3 sequences, about two thirds of which are singletons. The J gene is TRBJ1-2, the V gene TRBV27, with TRBD1 as a possible D gene (6 bases). Sequenced sample: cultured T cells, either the whole culture or a sorted T cell fraction (not recorded which). Subset here: Tr1-enriched cell product generated in vitro against host alloantigens. The sequence came from a human donor in good health. CDR3 sequence reads: CASRAGASHGYTF. CDR3 bases: TGTGCCAGCAGGGCGGGGGCCTCGCATGGCTACACCTTC.